Each of the 17 T cell receptor beta chains below was sequenced from the same sample in a study of identical twins. Using its own MiXCR run on the 5' RACE reads, TCRdb lists one record per CDR3 protein. The repertoire holds a few hundred thousand distinct CDR3 sequences, about 8.3% seen once, with 2% to 2.5% in the top ten. These data were likewise used in another study, on yellow fever vaccine responses in identical twins.

Material: memory (CD45RO+) T cells sorted from blood. The receptors originated from a woman between 18 and 29 years old in good health.

CDR3 sequence: CASSLARTSGELFF. CDR3 nucleotide sequence: TGTGCCAGCAGCTTAGCCCGGACTTCCGGGGAGCTGTTTTTT. The V and J genes are TRBV11-3 and TRBJ2-2; D may be TRBD2 (5 bases). The CDR3 runs 14 residues. Trimming removed 1 base from V and 6 bases from J, with 9 bases in between. Germline CDR1 is SGHNT and CDR2 is YENEEA.

This clonotype was detected many times. The gene calls are TRBV6-5 and TRBJ2-2; tentative D call: TRBD1 (5 bases). Germline V gene data show CDR1 as MNHEY and CDR2 as SVGAGI. The V end was cut by 2 bases, the J end by 3 bases, with 7 bases between. This CDR3 has 14 amino acids. CDR3 DNA: TGTGCCAGCAGTTACCTCAGGGACACCGGGGAGCTGTTTTTT. Translation gives CASSYLRDTGELFF.

The chain carries TRBV11-2 and TRBJ2-3, with 7 nucleotides matching TRBD2. CDR1 and CDR2 (germline): SGHAT, FQNNGV. Trimming at V came to 5 bases and at J to 2 bases, leaving 22 bases not matched to a gene. The CDR3 runs 20 residues. The CDR3: CASSIFFLRSPTSATDTQYF. CDR3 nucleotides: TGTGCCAGCAGCATCTTCTTCTTACGGTCCCCAACTAGCGCCACAGATACGCAGTATTTT.

The sample holds many counts of this clonotype. The chain has TRBV5-1 and TRBJ2-3; no clear D. V lost 2 bases, J lost 0 bases, and 19 bases lay in between. The CDR3 runs to 18 residues. The germline CDR1 and CDR2 sequences are SGHRS and YFSETQ. The CDR3 bases are TGCGCCAGCAGCTTTACCGGACGGAGAACGGTTAGCACAGATACGCAGTATTTT. This sequence encodes CASSFTGRRTVSTDTQYF.

This clonotype was detected a few times. V is TRBV28 and J is TRBJ2-3; D possibly corresponds to TRBD2 (7 bases). Trimming removed 2 bases from V and 1 base from J, with 13 bases in between. The CDR3 has 16 residues. The germline CDR1 and CDR2 sequences are MDHEN and SYDVKM. The CDR3 DNA sequence: TGTGCCAGCAGTTTAATGGGGGGGCTTGGCACAGATACGCAGTATTTT. Translated: CASSLMGGLGTDTQYF.

The V and J genes are TRBV10-3 and TRBJ1-2, with TRBD1 matching 7 bases. Germline V lookup: CDR1 ENHRY, CDR2 SYGVKD. V shed 10 bases and J 6 bases; nucleotides not matched to a gene: 11. The CDR3 covers 13 residues. CDR3 sequence reads: CANKGGPVDGYTF. The CDR3 nucleotides read TGTGCCAACAAAGGGGGCCCAGTAGATGGCTACACCTTC.

This clonotype was counted between two and nine times. This rearrangement joins TRBV5-8 to TRBJ1-3; TRBD1 agrees at 7 bases. The CDR3 runs to 17 residues. The V gene's germline CDR1 is SGHTS and CDR2 YDEGEE. V lost 4 bases to trimming and J lost 0 bases; unmatched junction nucleotides: 10. In nucleotides, the CDR3 is TGTGCCAGCAGCCCCAGACAGGGCAGCCTCTCTGGAAACACCATATATTTT. Its translation is CASSPRQGSLSGNTIYF.

In this sample, this clonotype turned up a few times. The CDR3 nucleotides read TGTGCCACCAGTGATACCACTACTAGCGGGAGGGCCTACAATGAGCAGTTCTTC. Translated, it gives CATSDTTTSGRAYNEQFF. The chain joins TRBV24-1 to TRBJ2-1; the match to TRBD2 covers 13 bases. The CDR3 runs 18 residues. CDR1 is KGHDR, CDR2 SFDVKD, per germline. The V gene end was trimmed by 3 bases and the J gene end by 2 bases; junction bases not matched to a gene: 6.

A few counts support this clonotype. The V call is TRBV7-7, the J call TRBJ2-5; the match to TRBD2 covers 7 bases. The trim removed 5 bases at V and 4 bases at J, leaving 13 bases unmatched. CDR3 length: 16 amino acids. Germline V gene lookup returns CDR1 SSHAT and CDR2 FNYEAQ (reference sequence). The CDR3 coding sequence is TGTGCCAGCAGCACCGGACTAGTAGGGTTAGGAGAGACCCAGTACTTC. This translates into CASSTGLVGLGETQYF. The entire variable domain, with the rest obtained from reference TRBV7-7 and TRBJ2-5, is as follows: GAGVSQSPRYKVTKRGQDVTLRCDPISSHATLYWYQQALGQGPEFLTYFNYEAQPDKSGLPSDRFSAERPEGSISTLTIQRTEQRDSAMYRCASSTGLVGLGETQYFGPGTRLLVL.

In its sample, this clonotype was seen many times. The rearrangement links TRBV24-1 to TRBJ2-2; 8 nucleotides match TRBD2. The CDR3 has 16 residues. Trimming at V came to 6 bases and at J to 8 bases, leaving 13 bases not matched to a gene. Germline V gene data show CDR1 as KGHDR and CDR2 as SFDVKD. CDR3 residues: CATSPGRAGALGELFF. For the CDR3, the DNA is TGTGCCACCAGTCCGGGTCGAGCGGGAGCCTTAGGGGAGCTGTTTTTT.

V usage is TRBV20-1 and J usage is TRBJ2-5; 8 bases match TRBD2. The V and J ends lost 6 bases and 4 bases, in that order; junction bases with no gene match: 13. Germline loops: CDR1 DFQATT, CDR2 SNEGSKA (reference sequence). The CDR3 extends over 15 amino acids. The CDR3 is CSALERGRWGETQYF. The CDR3 DNA sequence: TGCAGTGCCCTCGAGCGGGGGAGGTGGGGAGAGACCCAGTACTTC.

This clonotype was seen ten or more times. The chain joins TRBV4-1 to TRBJ2-7; TRBD2 agrees at 9 bases. The CDR3 length is 16 residues. Germline V gene lookup returns CDR1 MGHRA and CDR2 YSYEKL. V shed 3 bases, J shed 4 bases, and the junction held 10 bases outside the gene matches. The CDR3 reads CASSHPAGGPSYEQYF. The CDR3 DNA is TGCGCCAGCAGCCACCCCGCGGGAGGGCCCTCGTACGAGCAGTACTTC.

The chain couples TRBV24-1 to TRBJ2-1, with 14 bases that match TRBD2. With V trimmed by 3 bases and J by 9 bases, 6 bases remained unmatched. CDR1 KGHDR and CDR2 SFDVKD come from the germline V gene. This CDR3 is built from 16 residues. The CDR3 region is CATSDQGTSGSFEQFF. The CDR3 nucleotides are TGTGCCACCAGTGATCAAGGGACTAGCGGGAGCTTTGAGCAGTTCTTC.

This clonotype was detected only a few times. This chain links TRBV4-1 with TRBJ1-1, with 7 positions matching TRBD1. V trimming: 1 base; J trimming: 1 base; junction bases outside the gene matches: 3. This CDR3 spans 15 amino acids. The V gene's germline CDR1 is MGHRA and CDR2 YSYEKL. In DNA form, the CDR3 reads TGCGCCAGCAGCCAAGGACAGGGAAAGAACACTGAAGCTTTCTTT. Translation gives CASSQGQGKNTEAFF.

This clonotype was picked up a small number of times. V usage is TRBV6-1 and J usage is TRBJ1-2; D is unresolved. CDR1 MNHNS and CDR2 SASEGT come from the germline V gene. The CDR3 totals 12 residues. V was trimmed by 3 bases and J by 6 bases, leaving 8 bases between them. CDR3 DNA sequence: TGTGCCAGCAGTGATATGGCTGATGGCTACACCTTC. Its translation: CASSDMADGYTF.

This clonotype was seen ten or more times. The chain links TRBV27 to TRBJ2-2, with D possibly matching TRBD2 (6 bases). Per the germline V gene, CDR1 is MNHEY and CDR2 is SMNVEV (reference sequence). Trimming removed 7 bases from V and 1 base from J, with 13 bases in between. The CDR3 loop spans 15 amino acids. In nucleotides, the CDR3 is TGTGCCAGCAATCCGCGGGGCCAGAACACCGGGGAGCTGTTTTTT. It specifies CASNPRGQNTGELFF.

This clonotype has ten or more counts. The J gene is TRBJ1-1, the V gene TRBV5-1; D gene ambiguous. The CDR3 has 15 residues. CDR1 and CDR2 (germline): SGHRS, YFSETQ. Trimming cost V 0 bases and J 0 bases, with 9 bases left between them. Written as DNA, the CDR3 is TGCGCCAGCAGCTTGGGAGGGCAGATGAACACTGAAGCTTTCTTT. Translated, it gives CASSLGGQMNTEAFF.